Described below is a single T cell receptor beta chain sequence and its context. Antigen: not known. Using a J-beta primer mix together with a sample-barcoded 5' primer, a second PCR was run for 7 to 11 cycles. MiXCR, run by TCRdb on the 5' RACE reads, gives a single entry per CDR3 protein. The table lists about 1.1 million distinct CDR3 sequences, 35% to 45% of them singletons. This entry is derived from a study of blood T cells in healthy people across ages. Overall study results and limits: Long-lived and aged donors differed, with more naive CD4+ cells and higher diversity in the long-lived.

Input material: blood. This receptor was obtained from a man between 18 and 35 years old in good health.

The CDR3 reads CASTRDRGGTEAFF. DNA for the CDR3: TGTGCCAGCACCAGGGACAGGGGTGGGACTGAAGCTTTCTTT. The chain joins TRBV7-9 to TRBJ1-1, with 10 bases identical to TRBD1. The germline V gene encodes CDR1 SEHNR and CDR2 FQNEAQ (reference sequence). The J segment lost 5 bases and the V segment lost 7 bases, leaving 7 bases of the junction unmatched. The CDR3 has 14 amino acids.